The sequence of this T cell receptor (beta chain) was determined in a study of T-cell memory formation after mild COVID-19. For the study at large: Clustering of TCRs was largely donor specific.

The study's findings and limits: Pre-infection memory showed some responding clones, and this suggested that cross-reactive memory joined. SARS-CoV-2 specificity was not confirmed for second-wave clones peaking on day 37.

Details on this clonotype: Its antigen is unidentified. It may be a read error: a sequence one base away is much more abundant.

Constant-segment primers served in 5'RACE that generated TCR alpha and TCR beta cDNA libraries bearing sample barcodes and UMIs. Each CDR3 protein is one row after TCRdb ran MiXCR on the 5' RACE reads. The sample has 30,000 to 45,000 distinct CDR3 sequences; more than 9.5% are singletons. The CDR3 is 14 residues long. The germline gives CDR1 DFQATT, CDR2 SNEGSKA (reference sequence). This receptor was identified in a man younger than 35 who had mild COVID-19 (a few samples of this study predate the infection). Cell type and time point are not known. Material for sequencing was PBMCs or a T cell subset sorted from them (not recorded which). This chain links TRBV20-1 with TRBJ2-5, with 7 bases lining up with TRBD2. This chain's CDR3 is CSAHHMGGQENQYF. The DNA for the CDR3 is TGCAGTGCTCACCATATGGGAGGGCAAGAGAACCAGTACTTC.